The 26 T cell receptor beta chains in this list originate from one sample, sequenced in a study of cytomegalovirus exposure and HLA in healthy donors. Researchers ran the PCR with 60 Vbeta and 13 Jbeta primers. The protocol was immunoSEQ multiplex PCR, while the TCRdb copy is restricted to in-frame clones and leaves out a portion. The data contain around 150,000 clones, 75% to 80% of them singletons. The material sequenced was PBMCs. These receptors were taken from a woman aged 50 to 60 in good health and CMV-seropositive.

The chain links TRBV13 to TRBJ2-2; TRBD1 matches at 11 bases. CDR3 length: 15 amino acids. V shed 5 bases and J 7 bases; nucleotides not matched to a gene: 6. CDR1 PRHDT and CDR2 FYEKMQ come from the germline V gene (reference sequence). CDR3 residues: CASSRGQGAIGELFF. The CDR3 DNA reads TGTGCCAGCAGCCGAGGACAGGGGGCCATCGGGGAGCTGTTTTTT. The complete variable domain, with remaining parts taken from reference TRBV13 and TRBJ2-2, reads AAGVIQSPRHLIKEKRETATLKCYPIPRHDTVYWYQQGPGQDPQFLISFYEKMQSDKGSIPDRFSAQQFSDYHSELNMSSLELGDSALYFCASSRGQGAIGELFFGEGSRLTVL.

This rearrangement joins TRBV7-9 to TRBJ2-7; 7 nucleotides align to TRBD1. This CDR3 region has 15 residues. Trimming at V came to 1 base and at J to 3 bases, leaving 6 bases not matched to a gene. The germline V gene has CDR1 SEHNR and CDR2 FQNEAQ (reference sequence). The DNA of the CDR3 is TGTGCCAGCAGCTTAGGAAGGGGGCTGGGCTACGAGCAGTACTTC. Protein product: CASSLGRGLGYEQYF.

This chain's CDR3 is CASSQVQTGGVTEAFF. DNA for the CDR3: TGCGCCAGCAGCCAAGTCCAGACAGGGGGCGTAACTGAAGCTTTCTTT. The J gene is TRBJ1-1, the V gene TRBV4-3; the match to TRBD1 covers 10 bases. The junction had 7 bases not matched to a gene; V was cut back by 1 base and J by 5 bases. CDR3 size: 16 residues. Per germline, CDR1 LGHNA and CDR2 YSLEER.

This clone was seen a single time. The DNA for the CDR3 is TGCGCCAGCAGTGACCAGTGGACTGAAGCTTTCTTT. It is translated as CASSDQWTEAFF. The gene calls are TRBV10-2 and TRBJ1-1; no reliable D call. The CDR3 contains 12 residues. The germline gives CDR1 WSHSY, CDR2 SAAADI. The V end was cut by 3 bases, the J end by 5 bases, with 7 bases between.

This chain uses TRBV5-1 with TRBJ2-7, with 8 positions matching TRBD2. Losses at the gene ends were 4 bases for V and 0 bases for J; bases not matched to a gene: 6. Germline V gene data show CDR1 as SGHRS and CDR2 as YFSETQ. The CDR3 totals 15 residues. Written as DNA, the CDR3 is TGCGCCAGCAGCAACGCGGGGGGTAGCTCCTACGAGCAGTACTTC. It codes for CASSNAGGSSYEQYF.

The CDR3 spells CASSETGGDYNEQFF. The CDR3 nucleotides read TGTGCCAGCAGCGAAACAGGGGGCGACTACAATGAGCAGTTCTTC. The rearrangement joins TRBV7-6 to TRBJ2-1; TRBD1 matches 9 bases. Germline V gene sequence: CDR1 SGHVS, CDR2 FNYEAQ. V shed 5 bases, J shed 3 bases, and the junction held 5 bases outside the gene matches. This CDR3 region has 15 residues.

The chain recombines TRBV25-1 with TRBJ1-2, with a weak D call TRBD1 (5 bases). This CDR3 region has 13 residues. Germline V CDR1 and CDR2: MGHDK, SYGVNS. V was shortened by 2 bases and J by 4 bases, with 8 bases between the two germline ends. The CDR3 DNA reads as TGTGCCAGCAGTGAAGGCGGGGGCTATGGCTACACCTTC. Encoded protein: CASSEGGGYGYTF.

This clone was counted between two and nine times. The V and J genes are TRBV6-1 and TRBJ1-5; D is unclear. CDR3 size: 14 residues. CDR1 and CDR2 (germline): MNHNS, SASEGT. The germline V and J ends were trimmed by 7 bases and 3 bases, with 13 bases remaining between them. DNA of the CDR3: TGTGCCAGCATACCGGACGGACTCAATCAGCCCCAGCATTTT. Amino acid sequence: CASIPDGLNQPQHF.

This clone has only one observation. This rearrangement joins TRBV6-6 to TRBJ1-2; TRBD1 agrees at 10 bases. J gave up 7 bases and V 8 bases, and 16 bases lay outside the gene matches. Looked up from germline, CDR1 is MNHNY and CDR2 is SVGAGI (reference sequence). The CDR3 is 16 residues long. The CDR3 reads CASGSGTGEVGGGYTF. The CDR3 DNA reads TGTGCCAGCGGATCCGGGACAGGGGAGGTTGGCGGTGGCTACACCTTC.

The rearrangement links TRBV18 to TRBJ1-2; D call uncertain. Germline V lookup: CDR1 KGHSH, CDR2 LQKENI. CDR3 length: 12 residues. The germline V and J ends were trimmed by 3 bases and 1 base, with 3 bases remaining between them. The CDR3 loop reads CASSPGNYGYTF. DNA of the CDR3: TGTGCCAGCTCACCCGGTAACTATGGCTACACCTTC.

The chain carries TRBV7-9 and TRBJ1-4, with D perhaps TRBD1 (5 bases). Germline loops: CDR1 SEHNR, CDR2 FQNEAQ (reference sequence). The CDR3 is made up of 15 amino acids. V was cut by 1 base and J by 1 base, with 7 bases left in between. The CDR3 here is CASSLGDRTNEKLFF. In nucleotides, the CDR3 is TGTGCCAGCAGCTTAGGAGACAGAACTAATGAAAAACTGTTTTTT. The variable domain in full, completed from reference TRBV7-9 and TRBJ1-4, reads DTGVSQNPRHKITKRGQNVTFRCDPISEHNRLYWYRQTLGQGPEFLTYFQNEAQLEKSRLLSDRFSAERPKGSFSTLEIQRTEQGDSAMYLCASSLGDRTNEKLFFGSGTQLSVL.

The chain is built from TRBV6-1 and TRBJ2-2; D call uncertain. This CDR3 is built from 15 residues. Germline CDR1 and CDR2: MNHNS and SASEGT. The ends were cut back, 4 bases at V and 4 bases at J, with 13 bases in the middle. DNA for the CDR3: TGTGCCAGCAGTGGCTTATCCACGAGCACCGGGGAGCTGTTTTTT. Its translation is CASSGLSTSTGELFF.

The chain recombines TRBV13 with TRBJ2-1; 10 nucleotides align to TRBD1. V shed 4 bases, J shed 6 bases, and the junction held 12 bases outside the gene matches. Per germline, CDR1 PRHDT and CDR2 FYEKMQ (reference sequence). The length of the CDR3 is 17 residues. The CDR3 reads CASSSGVGDRGFNEQFF. The CDR3 DNA reads TGTGCCAGCAGCTCGGGGGTGGGGGACAGGGGTTTCAATGAGCAGTTCTTC.

The chain employs TRBV7-2 and TRBJ1-2, with TRBD1 as a possible D gene (5 bases). The CDR3 spans 14 residues. V gave up 4 bases and J gave up 5 bases, with 14 bases separating them. CDR1 and CDR2 (germline): SGHTA, FQGNSA. CDR3 protein: CASSSRTPTYGYTF. The CDR3 DNA is TGTGCCAGCAGCTCACGGACACCGACTTATGGCTACACCTTC. The variable domain in full, with the rest retrieved from reference TRBV7-2 and TRBJ1-2, is GAGVSQSPSNKVTEKGKDVELRCDPISGHTALYWYRQSLGQGLEFLIYFQGNSAPDKSGLPSDRFSAERTGGSVSTLTIQRTQQEDSAVYLCASSSRTPTYGYTFGSGTRLTVV.

This sequence joins TRBV9 and TRBJ2-7; 7 positions agree with TRBD1. V shed 4 bases and J 2 bases; nucleotides not matched to a gene: 9. The CDR3 loop spans 15 amino acids. Looked up from germline, CDR1 is SGDLS and CDR2 is YYNGEE. The CDR3 sequence is CASSQGTDFAYEQYF. CDR3 nucleotide sequence: TGTGCCAGCAGCCAAGGGACAGACTTTGCCTACGAGCAGTACTTC. Full variable domain (outside the CDR3, taken from reference TRBV9 and TRBJ2-7): DSGVTQTPKHLITATGQRVTLRCSPRSGDLSVYWYQQSLDQGLQFLIQYYNGEERAKGNILERFSAQQFPDLHSELNLSSLELGDSALYFCASSQGTDFAYEQYFGPGTRLTVT.

The chain recombines TRBV13 with TRBJ2-5, with 7 bases matching TRBD1. The V gene end was trimmed by 5 bases and the J gene end by 2 bases; junction bases not matched to a gene: 5. CDR1 is PRHDT, CDR2 FYEKMQ, per germline (reference sequence). The CDR3 contains 14 residues. In DNA form, the CDR3 reads TGTGCCAGCAGCCCCGGACAGGAGCAAGAGACCCAGTACTTC. It encodes CASSPGQEQETQYF.

This clone was seen once. This chain joins TRBV27 and TRBJ1-1; 8 bases agree with TRBD1. CDR3 length equals 17 residues. V shed 4 bases, J shed 1 base, and the junction held 11 bases outside the gene matches. In germline, CDR1 is MNHEY, CDR2 SMNVEV (reference sequence). The DNA for the CDR3 is TGTGCCAGCAGTTCCCTCACTCGGACAGGGAGGAACACTGAAGCTTTCTTT. Translating it yields CASSSLTRTGRNTEAFF.

V usage is TRBV2 and J usage is TRBJ1-5, with D unresolved. The CDR3 covers 14 residues. Germline-derived CDR1 and CDR2 are SNHLY and FYNNEI. V lost 5 bases to trimming and J lost 6 bases, with 14 bases between them. The CDR3 bases are TGTGCCAGCAGTACGGCTGTCGGGAGTCAGCCCCAGCATTTT. Its translation: CASSTAVGSQPQHF.

The chain uses TRBV7-2 and TRBJ1-1; the D is unclear. Trimming cost V 3 bases and J 3 bases, with 5 bases left between them. From germline, CDR1 is SGHTA and CDR2 FQGNSA. The CDR3 loop spans 12 amino acids. DNA of the CDR3: TGTGCCAGCAGCTTCTCGGACACTGAAGCTTTCTTT. It yields the protein CASSFSDTEAFF.

This chain joins TRBV9 and TRBJ2-5; 14 bases map to TRBD2. The ends lost 4 bases at V and 7 bases at J; junction bases unmatched: 9. The germline V gene encodes CDR1 SGDLS and CDR2 YYNGEE. The CDR3 length is 16 residues. CDR3 residues: CASSTRLAGGVSTQYF. The CDR3 region has the DNA TGTGCCAGCAGCACCCGACTAGCGGGGGGGGTTTCGACCCAGTACTTC.

The V and J genes are TRBV7-2 and TRBJ2-6; 7 nucleotides agree with TRBD1. Germline lookup yields CDR1 SGHTA and CDR2 FQGNSA. This CDR3 comprises 15 residues. V lost 6 bases to trimming and J lost 2 bases; unmatched junction nucleotides: 4. CDR3 in amino acids: CASRRQGPGANVLTF. The CDR3 DNA sequence: TGTGCCAGCAGGAGACAGGGACCTGGGGCCAACGTCCTGACTTTC.

This chain links TRBV10-1 with TRBJ2-1, with 8 bases that match TRBD1. The germline gives CDR1 WNHNN, CDR2 SYGVQD (reference sequence). V shed 8 bases and J 2 bases; nucleotides not matched to a gene: 5. The CDR3 spans 14 residues. DNA of the CDR3: TGCGCCAGCGGGAGGACAGGGCCCTACAATGAGCAGTTCTTC. This encodes CASGRTGPYNEQFF.

The chain carries TRBV27 and TRBJ1-2; 7 nucleotides agree with TRBD1. CDR3 size: 13 residues. Germline V gives CDR1 MNHEY, CDR2 SMNVEV (reference sequence). V trimming: 4 bases; J trimming: 6 bases; junction bases outside the gene matches: 5. The CDR3 loop reads CASSSLGGHGYTF. CDR3 bases: TGTGCCAGCAGTTCCTTAGGGGGCCATGGCTACACCTTC.

The chain employs TRBV9 and TRBJ1-1, with no clear D. Germline loops: CDR1 SGDLS, CDR2 YYNGEE. V lost 0 bases and J lost 4, with 7 bases in between. The CDR3 runs to 13 residues. The CDR3 DNA reads as TGTGCCAGCAGCGTAGAGGTAGCCACTGAAGCTTTCTTT. Translated: CASSVEVATEAFF.

This chain links TRBV23-1 with TRBJ1-5; D is unclear. TRBV23-1 is filed as an ORF, its function uncertain. V gave up 8 bases and J gave up 2 bases, with 13 bases separating them. The CDR3 totals 14 residues. CDR3 region: CASPPGLGNQPQHF. The CDR3 DNA is TGCGCCAGCCCCCCCGGTCTTGGCAATCAGCCCCAGCATTTT.

CDR3 bases: TGTGCCAGCAGTGTTACAGGGCGTGGCGAGCAGTACTTC. Amino acids: CASSVTGRGEQYF. The chain employs TRBV6-1 and TRBJ2-7; the D gene is possibly TRBD1 (6 bases). The ends were cut back, 4 bases at V and 6 bases at J, with 13 bases in the middle. Germline V gene lookup returns CDR1 MNHNS and CDR2 SASEGT. CDR3 length: 13 residues.